The 31 T cell receptor beta chains listed next were all sequenced from one sample in a study of blood T cell repertoires in COVID-19. TCRdb's copy holds only in-frame clones and misses some; the assay was immunoSEQ multiplex PCR. Among 200,000 to 250,000 clones, around 84% were seen once, and the ten largest hold approximately 1.3%. Sequenced: peripheral blood. The receptors shown here come from a woman aged 40 to 55 who had recovered from COVID-19.

The genes are TRBV19 and TRBJ2-2; TRBD1 is a possible D gene (5 bases). Germline V gene lookup returns CDR1 LNHDA and CDR2 SQIVND (reference sequence). The CDR3 has 15 residues. Trimming removed 4 bases at V and 3 bases at J, with 12 bases between. DNA of the CDR3: TGTGCCAGTAGTAGGGGCAGGGTTGACACCGGGGAGCTGTTTTTT. Residues: CASSRGRVDTGELFF.

This clone was observed a few times. The rearrangement links TRBV28 to TRBJ2-7; 9 bases are a match to TRBD1. Germline-derived CDR1 and CDR2 are MDHEN and SYDVKM. Trimming cost V 5 bases and J 3 bases; bases outside gene matches: 5. The CDR3 loop spans 14 amino acids. CDR3 sequence reads: CASSPGQGIYEQYF. CDR3 DNA sequence: TGTGCCAGCAGTCCGGGACAGGGTATCTACGAGCAGTACTTC.

The chain links TRBV29-1 to TRBJ2-7; D not resolved. V was clipped by 7 bases and J by 2 bases, with 15 bases between them. This CDR3 is 13 amino acids long. Per germline, CDR1 SQVTM and CDR2 ANQGSEA. DNA for the CDR3: TGCAGCGCACAGACGAAAATAGCCTACGAGCAGTACTTC. Protein product: CSAQTKIAYEQYF.

This clone was recorded once. V is TRBV3-1 (or the pseudogene TRBV3-2) and J is TRBJ1-2; D gene unclear. Germline CDR1 and CDR2: LGHDT and YNNKEL (reference sequence). The length of the CDR3 is 13 residues. Trimming pared 4 bases from V and 0 bases from J, leaving 6 bases between. The chain's CDR3 is CASSPTSNYGYTF. The DNA for the CDR3 is TGTGCCAGCAGCCCGACATCTAACTATGGCTACACCTTC.

Regarding this clone: One junction end disagrees with the germline gene, perhaps due to a read error. The rearrangement joins TRBV29-1 to TRBJ1-3; possible D gene TRBD1, 5 bases. Germline values: CDR1 SQVTM, CDR2 ANQGSEA. The CDR3 is 14 residues long. The CDR3 nucleotides read TGCAGCGTTCAAGACAGAACCTCTGGAAACACCATATATTTT. Encoded protein: CSVQDRTSGNTIYF.

This clone was recorded a few times. The V call is TRBV4-3, the J call TRBJ2-1; TRBD2 matches 14 bases. CDR1 is LGHNA and CDR2 is YSLEER in the germline V gene. The CDR3 spans 16 residues. With V trimmed by 4 bases and J by 2 bases, 1 base remained unmatched. The CDR3: CASSPGLAGAYNEQFF. CDR3 in DNA: TGCGCCAGCAGCCCGGGACTAGCGGGGGCCTACAATGAGCAGTTCTTC.

The chain joins TRBV5-1 to TRBJ1-6; 8 bases are shared with TRBD1. The V segment lost 4 bases and the J segment 8 bases; nucleotides outside the gene matches: 11. The CDR3 covers 16 residues. Germline V gene sequence: CDR1 SGHRS, CDR2 YFSETQ. For the CDR3, the DNA is TGCGCCAGCAGCCCAGGGACAGGACAGTGGGATTCACCCCTCCACTTT. Its protein product is CASSPGTGQWDSPLHF.

The rearrangement joins TRBV13 to TRBJ1-2; a weak D match, TRBD1 (5 bases). CDR3 length: 13 amino acids. Germline V gene sequence: CDR1 PRHDT, CDR2 FYEKMQ (reference sequence). V was trimmed by 0 bases and J by 4 bases, leaving 6 bases between them. The CDR3 sequence: CASSLGGGYGYTF. CDR3 sequence (DNA): TGTGCCAGCAGCTTAGGGGGGGGCTATGGCTACACCTTC.

This chain links TRBV7-9 with TRBJ2-6, with 8 nucleotides matching TRBD1. With 1 base clipped from V and 2 bases from J, the junction kept 1 base outside the gene matches. This CDR3 has 16 residues. Per germline, CDR1 SEHNR and CDR2 FQNEAQ (reference sequence). The CDR3 region is CASSLDRGTGANVLTF. CDR3 nucleotides: TGTGCCAGCAGCTTAGACAGGGGGACTGGGGCCAACGTCCTGACTTTC.

This chain uses TRBV30 with TRBJ1-5, with 7 bases aligning to TRBD1. Per the germline V gene, CDR1 is GTSNPN and CDR2 is SVGIG (reference sequence). V trimming: 0 bases; J trimming: 6 bases; junction bases outside the gene matches: 5. The CDR3 sequence is 14 residues long. CDR3 loop: CAWSVGGGVQPQHF. The DNA for the CDR3 is TGTGCCTGGAGTGTAGGAGGGGGCGTTCAGCCCCAGCATTTT.

The chain employs TRBV20-1 and TRBJ2-1; 10 bases line up with TRBD2. There are 14 residues in the CDR3. Germline CDR1 is DFQATT and CDR2 is SNEGSKA (reference sequence). With V trimmed by 3 bases and J by 7 bases, 6 bases remained unmatched. CDR3 DNA: TGCAGTGCTAGTGTCAGCGGGGGGGCGAATGAGCAGTTCTTC. Translated, it gives CSASVSGGANEQFF.

The chain couples TRBV6-2 or TRBV6-3 to TRBJ2-3; 7 bases align to TRBD2. The V gene's germline CDR1 is MNHEY and CDR2 SVGEGT. This CDR3 is built from 16 residues. V lost 2 bases to trimming and J lost 2 bases; unmatched junction nucleotides: 7. The CDR3 spells CASSYGSSGNTDTQYF. The CDR3 nucleotides read TGTGCCAGCAGTTACGGCTCTAGCGGAAACACAGATACGCAGTATTTT.

V is TRBV5-6 and J is TRBJ1-4; unclear D gene. The CDR3 sequence is 15 residues long. The V end was cut by 3 bases, the J end by 5 bases, with 14 bases between. Germline V CDR1 and CDR2: SGHDT, YYEEEE. The CDR3 is CASSSVGVLNEKLFF. CDR3 DNA sequence: TGTGCCAGCAGCTCGGTCGGGGTCCTGAATGAAAAACTGTTTTTT.

The chain combines TRBV12-5 with TRBJ2-3; TRBD1 aligns across 11 bases. With 6 bases clipped from V and 2 bases from J, the junction kept 10 bases outside the gene matches. The CDR3 runs 17 residues. Germline values: CDR1 LGHNT, CDR2 FRNRAP. CDR3 amino acids: CASGSGTGGHTTDTQYF. CDR3 nucleotide sequence: TGTGCTAGTGGCTCCGGGACAGGGGGACATACCACAGATACGCAGTATTTT.

The chain combines TRBV7-2 with TRBJ2-1; D ambiguous. Per germline, CDR1 SGHTA and CDR2 FQGNSA. Trimming left V 1 base short and J 10 bases short, with 11 bases between. CDR3 size: 13 residues. CDR3 residues: CASSLDQNNEQFF. The CDR3 coding sequence is TGTGCCAGCAGCTTAGATCAGAATAACGAGCAGTTCTTC.

The J gene is TRBJ1-1, the V gene TRBV14, with D unresolved. The CDR3 totals 13 residues. The V and J ends lost 1 base and 7 bases respectively, with 10 bases between them. CDR1 and CDR2 from the germline V gene are SGHDN and FVKESK. The CDR3, as DNA: TGTGCCAGCAGCCAAGCGAGGGCCAGTGAAGCTTTCTTT. This sequence encodes CASSQARASEAFF.

The chain couples TRBV18 to TRBJ2-2, with D possibly TRBD2 on 5 matching bases. Trimming removed 3 bases at V and 1 base at J, with 9 bases between. The CDR3 extends over 15 amino acids. Germline V gives CDR1 KGHSH, CDR2 LQKENI. The CDR3 nucleotides are TGTGCCAGCTCACCGAGGGAACAGAACACCGGGGAGCTGTTTTTT. This sequence encodes CASSPREQNTGELFF.

The chain has TRBV5-5 and TRBJ1-1; maybe TRBD1 (5 bases). CDR1 is SGHKS and CDR2 is YYEKEE in the germline V gene (reference sequence). This CDR3 has 16 amino acids. V dropped 4 bases and J dropped 1 base, with 17 bases sitting between them. The CDR3 sequence: CASSPENTGRNTEAFF. The CDR3 bases are TGTGCCAGCAGCCCAGAGAATACAGGACGGAACACTGAAGCTTTCTTT.

This sequence joins TRBV19 and TRBJ1-2; a possible D gene is TRBD1 (5 bases). Trimming removed 5 bases from V and 5 bases from J, with 21 bases in between. CDR1 is LNHDA and CDR2 is SQIVND in the germline V gene (reference sequence). This CDR3 has 16 amino acids. Here the CDR3 DNA reads TGTGCCAGTAGTGGGGCTTGGGATGTGCCCTCGTATGGCTACACCTTC. The encoded protein is CASSGAWDVPSYGYTF. Variable domain in full (rest from reference TRBV19 and TRBJ1-2): DGGITQSPKYLFRKEGQNVTLSCEQNLNHDAMYWYRQDPGQGLRLIYYSQIVNDFQKGDIAEGYSVSREKKESFPLTVTSAQKNPTAFYLCASSGAWDVPSYGYTFGSGTRLTVV.

The V and J genes are TRBV3-1 (or the pseudogene TRBV3-2) and TRBJ2-1; 9 bases fit TRBD2. This CDR3 comprises 18 residues. J lost 5 bases, V lost 1 base, and 12 bases had no gene match. Per the germline V gene, CDR1 is LGHDT and CDR2 is YNNKEL (reference sequence). The CDR3 coding sequence is TGTGCCAGCAGCCAAGTGCCTTCTCTGGCGGGGGGGAACAATGAGCAGTTCTTC. Protein: CASSQVPSLAGGNNEQFF.

The chain uses TRBV19 and TRBJ1-1, with TRBD1 identical over 8 bases. The trim removed 5 bases at V and 6 bases at J, leaving 5 bases unmatched. Germline values: CDR1 LNHDA, CDR2 SQIVND (reference sequence). The CDR3 runs to 13 residues. CDR3 nucleotide sequence: TGTGCCAGTAGTGTCCAGGGGGCCCCTGAAGCTTTCTTT. Amino acid sequence: CASSVQGAPEAFF. The full variable domain, rest sourced from reference TRBV19 and TRBJ1-1, is DGGITQSPKYLFRKEGQNVTLSCEQNLNHDAMYWYRQDPGQGLRLIYYSQIVNDFQKGDIAEGYSVSREKKESFPLTVTSAQKNPTAFYLCASSVQGAPEAFFGQGTRLTVV.

The chain has TRBV29-1 and TRBJ2-3; the D is unclear. CDR3 length equals 13 residues. Per the germline V gene, CDR1 is SQVTM and CDR2 is ANQGSEA. V lost 6 bases and J lost 2, with 12 bases in between. The CDR3 loop is CSVGSGPTDTQYF. In nucleotides, the CDR3 is TGCAGCGTGGGTTCAGGTCCCACAGATACGCAGTATTTT.

This clone appeared a single time. The chain uses TRBV6-5 and TRBJ1-4; D uncertain. V was cut by 6 bases and J by 8 bases, with 19 bases left in between. Germline-derived CDR1 and CDR2 are MNHEY and SVGAGI. The CDR3 has 15 amino acids. This chain's CDR3 is CASRQRPGIAEKLFF. The CDR3 coding sequence is TGTGCCAGCAGACAGAGACCGGGAATCGCCGAAAAACTGTTTTTT.

The V gene is TRBV6-2 or TRBV6-3, the J gene TRBJ2-1, with a weak D call TRBD1 (7 bases). The CDR3 extends over 16 amino acids. CDR1 is MNHEY, CDR2 SVGEGT, per germline. The V and J ends lost 5 bases and 0 bases respectively, with 14 bases between them. As DNA, the CDR3 is TGTGCCAGCAGTCCCAGGGGGAGGAGCTCCTACAATGAGCAGTTCTTC. This gives the protein CASSPRGRSSYNEQFF.

The sample holds a few counts of this clone. CDR3 nucleotide sequence: TGTGCCAGCAGTCCCGGGACAGGGGCCCTTACCGGGGAGCTGTTTTTT. This encodes CASSPGTGALTGELFF. The rearrangement links TRBV27 to TRBJ2-2; 10 bases agree with TRBD1. The CDR3 spans 16 residues. Germline CDR1 is MNHEY and CDR2 is SMNVEV (reference sequence). The V and J ends lost 5 bases and 5 bases, in that order; junction bases with no gene match: 8.

This clone was recorded a few times. The chain employs TRBV15 and TRBJ1-5; D unclear. The ends were cut back, 0 bases at V and 1 base at J, with 13 bases in the middle. The CDR3 has 17 residues. CDR1 is LNHNV, CDR2 YYDKDF, per germline (reference sequence). The CDR3 region has the DNA TGTGCCACCAGCAGAGATCAGATGGCAGCGAGCAATCAGCCCCAGCATTTT. Amino acids: CATSRDQMAASNQPQHF.

The CDR3 DNA sequence: TGCGCCAGCATTCCGCCATACCGTGGGGCGGTGGGCAATCAGCCCCAGCATTTT. Translated: CASIPPYRGAVGNQPQHF. The rearrangement uses TRBV23-1 and TRBJ1-5, with D maybe TRBD1 (5 bases). TRBV23-1 qualifies as an ORF whose function is uncertain. The V end was cut by 7 bases, the J end by 2 bases, with 24 bases between. The CDR3 has 18 residues.

This clone was recorded only once. This rearrangement joins TRBV6-6 to TRBJ1-2, with D perhaps TRBD1 (6 bases). Trimming cost V 4 bases and J 6 bases, with 15 bases left between them. There are 14 residues in the CDR3. Germline loops: CDR1 MNHNY, CDR2 SVGAGI (reference sequence). CDR3 residues: CASSSFQGFDGYTF. The CDR3 DNA reads TGTGCCAGCAGTTCATTTCAGGGGTTCGATGGCTACACCTTC.

The genes are TRBV28 and TRBJ2-1, with 8 nucleotides matching TRBD1. Germline trimming cut 3 bases from V and 8 bases from J; bases unmatched to any gene: 9. The V gene's germline CDR1 is MDHEN and CDR2 SYDVKM. CDR3 size: 15 residues. CDR3 nucleotide sequence: TGTGCCAGCAGTTTGCTACAGGGGGGAATGGATGAGCAGTTCTTC. This gives the protein CASSLLQGGMDEQFF.

This clone was seen a few times. This same CDR3 is encoded by further DNA sequences in the sample. The genes are TRBV7-2 and TRBJ2-3; TRBD2 matches 8 bases. Germline lookup yields CDR1 SGHTA and CDR2 FQGNSA. This CDR3 is built from 16 residues. J was trimmed by 2 bases and V by 5 bases; bases with no gene match: 9. CDR3 nucleotide sequence: TGTGCCAGCAGCCCCCCCGGGGGGGGTCTCACAGATACGCAGTATTTT. It yields the protein CASSPPGGGLTDTQYF.

The V call is TRBV5-4, the J call TRBJ2-7; D perhaps matches TRBD2 (5 bases). Germline assignment: CDR1 SGHNT and CDR2 YYREEE (reference sequence). This CDR3 spans 16 amino acids. The V end was cut by 3 bases, the J end by 2 bases, with 18 bases between. The CDR3 region is CASSSGRERHTYEQYF. The CDR3 DNA is TGTGCCAGCAGCTCGGGAAGGGAAAGACACACCTACGAGCAGTACTTC.